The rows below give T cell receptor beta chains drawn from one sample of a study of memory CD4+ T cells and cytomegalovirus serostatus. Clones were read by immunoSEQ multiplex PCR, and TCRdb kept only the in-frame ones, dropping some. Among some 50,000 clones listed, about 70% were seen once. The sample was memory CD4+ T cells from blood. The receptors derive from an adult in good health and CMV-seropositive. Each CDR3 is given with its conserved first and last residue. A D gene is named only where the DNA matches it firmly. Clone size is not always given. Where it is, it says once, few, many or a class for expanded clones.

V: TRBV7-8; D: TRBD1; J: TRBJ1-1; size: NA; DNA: TGTGCCAGCAGCTTATGGACAGGGGGCGATTTTGGGACTGAAGCTTTCTTT; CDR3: CASSLWTGGDFGTEAFF
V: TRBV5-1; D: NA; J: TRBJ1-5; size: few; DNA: TGCGCCAGCAGTCCAGGGGACACAGGCAATCAGCCCCAGCATTTT; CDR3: CASSPGDTGNQPQHF
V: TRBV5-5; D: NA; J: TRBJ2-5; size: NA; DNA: TGTGCCAGTTACAGGTCTCCGGGGGAGACCCAGTACTTC; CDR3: CASYRSPGETQYF
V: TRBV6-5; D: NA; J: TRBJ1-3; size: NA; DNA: TGTGCCAGCAGCGAGGGCAACTCTGGAAACACCATATATTTT; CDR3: CASSEGNSGNTIYF
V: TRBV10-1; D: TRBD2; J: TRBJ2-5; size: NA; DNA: TGCGCCAGCAGTGAGGGACTAGCGGGCCAAGAGACCCAGTACTTC; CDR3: CASSEGLAGQETQYF
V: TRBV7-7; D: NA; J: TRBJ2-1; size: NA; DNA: TGTGCTAGCAGCCCCGTTCAGGGGCCGAGCAATGAGCAGTTCTTC; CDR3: CASSPVQGPSNEQFF
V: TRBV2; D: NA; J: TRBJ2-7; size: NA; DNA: TGTGCCAGCAGTGTACGGTACGAGCAGTACTTC; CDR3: CASSVRYEQYF
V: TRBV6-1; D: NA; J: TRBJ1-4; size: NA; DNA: TGTGCCATCAACCGCGCCCCAAATGAAAAACTGTTTTTT; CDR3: CAINRAPNEKLFF
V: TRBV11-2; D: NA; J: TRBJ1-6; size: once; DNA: TGTGCCAGCAGCTTAGCAGGGGAAAATTCACCCCTCCACTTT; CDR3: CASSLAGENSPLHF
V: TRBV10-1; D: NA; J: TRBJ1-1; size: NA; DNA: TGCGCCAGCACCGACTCAAGACAGGCTGAAGCTTTCTTT; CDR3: CASTDSRQAEAFF
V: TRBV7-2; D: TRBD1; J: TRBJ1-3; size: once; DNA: TGTGCCAGCGGGACAGACTTAGGAAACACCATATATTTT; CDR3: CASGTDLGNTIYF
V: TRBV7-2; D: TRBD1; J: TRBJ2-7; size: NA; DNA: TGTGCCAGCAGCTTAAGGTCCGGGACAGGGGTCGACTCCTACGAGCAGTACTTC; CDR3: CASSLRSGTGVDSYEQYF
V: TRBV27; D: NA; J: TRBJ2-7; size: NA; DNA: TGTGCCAGCACCGGCACCGGATCCTACGAGCAGTACTTC; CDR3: CASTGTGSYEQYF
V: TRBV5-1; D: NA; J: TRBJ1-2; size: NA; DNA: TGCGCCAGCAGCTTGGAAGGGGGGGCACTTCAATATGGCTACACCTTC; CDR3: CASSLEGGALQYGYTF